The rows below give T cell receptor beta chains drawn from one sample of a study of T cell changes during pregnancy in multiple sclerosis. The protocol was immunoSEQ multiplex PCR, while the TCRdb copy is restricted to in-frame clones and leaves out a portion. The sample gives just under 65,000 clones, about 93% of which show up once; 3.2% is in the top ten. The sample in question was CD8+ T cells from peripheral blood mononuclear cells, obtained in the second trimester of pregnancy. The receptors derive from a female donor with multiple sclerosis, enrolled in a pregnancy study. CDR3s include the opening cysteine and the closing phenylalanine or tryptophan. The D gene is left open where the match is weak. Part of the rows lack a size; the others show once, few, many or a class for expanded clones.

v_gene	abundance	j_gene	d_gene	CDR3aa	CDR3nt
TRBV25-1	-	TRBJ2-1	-	CASSVTFYNEQFF	TGTGCCAGCAGTGTGACTTTCTACAATGAGCAGTTCTTC
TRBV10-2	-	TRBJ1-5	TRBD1	CASSRDSYSNQPQHF	TGCGCCAGCAGCCGGGACAGTTATAGCAATCAGCCCCAGCATTTT
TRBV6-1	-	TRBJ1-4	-	CASSEHLLAGATEKLFF	TGTGCCAGCAGTGAACACCTCTTGGCGGGGGCGACGGAAAAACTGTTTTTT
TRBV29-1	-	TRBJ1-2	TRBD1	CCRHRQGGPLANYGYTF	TGCTGCCGACATAGGCAGGGGGGACCTTTAGCTAACTATGGCTACACCTTC
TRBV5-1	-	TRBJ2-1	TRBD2	CASSPSGSSYNEQFF	TGCGCCAGCAGCCCAAGCGGGAGCTCCTACAATGAGCAGTTCTTC
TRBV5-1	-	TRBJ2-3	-	CASSLTGHSTDTQYF	TGCGCCAGCAGCTTGACGGGACACTCCACAGATACGCAGTATTTT
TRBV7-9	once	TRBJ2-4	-	CASSSQSGALAKNIQYF	TGTGCCAGCAGCTCACAAAGCGGAGCCCTAGCCAAAAACATTCAGTACTTC
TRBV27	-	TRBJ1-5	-	CASSTGGQWPQHF	TGTGCCAGCAGCACTGGAGGGCAGTGGCCCCAGCATTTT
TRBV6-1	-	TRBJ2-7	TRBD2	CASLYGTSGGYEQYF	TGTGCCAGTCTTTACGGGACTAGCGGGGGTTACGAGCAGTACTTC
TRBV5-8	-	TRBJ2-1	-	CASSLVSTQMVGGQFF	TGTGCCAGCAGCTTGGTGTCGACTCAAATGGTGGGTGGGCAGTTCTTC
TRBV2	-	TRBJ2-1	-	CASKGRREFF	TGTGCCAGCAAGGGCAGGAGGGAGTTCTTC
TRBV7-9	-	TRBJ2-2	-	CASTDTGELFF	TGTGCCAGCACCGACACCGGGGAGCTGTTTTTT
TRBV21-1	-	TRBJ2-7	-	CASSTPGQGRHEQYF	TGTGCCAGCAGCACCCCGGGACAGGGGAGGCACGAGCAGTACTTC
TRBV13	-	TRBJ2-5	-	CASSLFGQGLKTQYF	TGTGCCAGCAGCTTATTTGGGCAGGGGCTGAAGACCCAGTACTTC
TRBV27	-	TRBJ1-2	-	CASSPQRGGNYGYTF	TGTGCCAGCAGTCCCCAGCGGGGAGGGAACTATGGCTACACCTTC
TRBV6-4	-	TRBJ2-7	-	CATSPVYEQYF	TGTGCCACTTCTCCGGTCTACGAGCAGTACTTC
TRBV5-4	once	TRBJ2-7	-	CASSLGGPAYEQYF	TGTGCCAGCAGCCTCGGAGGGCCCGCCTACGAGCAGTACTTC
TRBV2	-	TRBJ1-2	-	CASSEAEKNYGYTF	TGTGCCAGCAGTGAAGCGGAGAAAAACTATGGCTACACCTTC
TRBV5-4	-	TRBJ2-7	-	CASSLTGIYEQYF	TGTGCCAGCAGCTTGACAGGGATCTACGAGCAGTACTTC
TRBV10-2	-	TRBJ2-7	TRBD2	CASGLAGDYEQYF	TGCGCCAGCGGACTAGCGGGAGATTACGAGCAGTACTTC
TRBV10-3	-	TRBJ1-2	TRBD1	CAISAETGGYGYTF	TGTGCCATCAGTGCCGAGACAGGGGGTTATGGCTACACCTTC
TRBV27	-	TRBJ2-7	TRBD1	CASSFNWDRKSYEQYF	TGTGCCAGCAGTTTTAATTGGGACAGGAAATCCTACGAGCAGTACTTC
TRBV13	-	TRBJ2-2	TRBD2	CASSFGTSGMAGELFF	TGTGCCAGCAGCTTTGGGACTAGCGGGATGGCCGGGGAGCTGTTTTTT
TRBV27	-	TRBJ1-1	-	CASSLAGWDTEAFF	TGTGCCAGCAGTTTAGCGGGGTGGGACACTGAAGCTTTCTTT
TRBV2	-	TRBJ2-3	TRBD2	CASSENLRTSGSGRDTQYF	TGTGCCAGCAGTGAAAACTTAAGGACTAGCGGGAGCGGTAGAGATACGCAGTATTTT
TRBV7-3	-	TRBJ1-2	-	CASSLTGTMGDGYTF	TGTGCCAGCAGCTTAACAGGGACTATGGGCGATGGCTACACCTTC
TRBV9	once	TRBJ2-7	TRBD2	CASSVGGRAYEQYF	TGTGCCAGCAGCGTAGGCGGGAGGGCCTACGAGCAGTACTTC
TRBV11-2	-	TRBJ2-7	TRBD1	CATERGQGFHEQYF	TGTGCCACCGAGCGCGGACAGGGGTTCCACGAGCAGTACTTC
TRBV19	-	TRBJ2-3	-	CASSMSGFDTDTQYF	TGTGCCAGTAGTATGTCAGGGTTCGACACAGATACGCAGTATTTT
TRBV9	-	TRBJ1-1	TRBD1	CASSVGSGGYDTEAFF	TGTGCCAGCAGCGTAGGGTCAGGGGGGTACGACACTGAAGCTTTCTTT
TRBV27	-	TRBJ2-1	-	CASSPPGLLNEQFF	TGTGCCAGCAGTCCCCCGGGTCTCTTGAATGAGCAGTTCTTC
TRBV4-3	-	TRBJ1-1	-	CASSQDLGAGEAFF	TGCGCCAGCAGCCAAGATCTGGGGGCTGGTGAAGCTTTCTTT
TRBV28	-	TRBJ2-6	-	CASSFEVPGANVLTF	TGTGCCAGCAGTTTTGAGGTTCCGGGGGCCAACGTCCTGACTTTC
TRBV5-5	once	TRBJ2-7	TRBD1	CASSPTGQVLYEQYF	TGTGCCAGCAGCCCAACCGGACAGGTCCTGTACGAGCAGTACTTC
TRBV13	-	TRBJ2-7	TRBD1	CASSLGGTEYYEQYF	TGTGCCAGCAGCTTAGGCGGGACAGAGTATTACGAGCAGTACTTC
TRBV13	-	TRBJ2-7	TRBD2	CASSYSTSGPSYEQYF	TGTGCCAGCAGCTACTCAACTAGCGGGCCCTCCTACGAGCAGTACTTC
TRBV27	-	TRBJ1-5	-	CASSLSGRNQPQHF	TGTGCCAGCAGTTTGTCAGGGCGCAATCAGCCCCAGCATTTT
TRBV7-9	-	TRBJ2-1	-	CASSLARDTGNEQFF	TGTGCCAGCAGCTTAGCGAGGGACACGGGCAATGAGCAGTTCTTC
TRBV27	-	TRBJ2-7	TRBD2	CASRGTSGSIYEQYF	TGTGCCAGCAGAGGGACTAGCGGGTCCATCTACGAGCAGTACTTC